These 30 T cell receptor beta chains were sequenced from one sample in a study of control samples from healthy donors and cancer patients. Method: immunoSEQ multiplex PCR; TCRdb's copy keeps in-frame clones and lacks some. The data hold 190,000 or so clones, with 90% to 95% observed a single time. Sequencing was carried out using blood. The receptor set was obtained from a man between 18 and 29 years old in good health.

The chain recombines TRBV27 with TRBJ2-2, with 10 bases matching TRBD2. Germline CDR1 and CDR2: MNHEY and SMNVEV (reference sequence). The CDR3 is 15 residues long. The ends lost 6 bases at V and 4 bases at J; junction bases unmatched: 5. CDR3 coding DNA: TGTGCCAGCAGCTCACCTAGCGGGGGCACCGGGGAGCTGTTTTTT. This translates into CASSSPSGGTGELFF.

The chain recombines TRBV12-5 with TRBJ1-6; unclear D gene. V lost 1 base and J lost 7, with 2 bases in between. The CDR3 consists of 12 residues. Germline assignment: CDR1 LGHNT and CDR2 FRNRAP. CDR3 in DNA: TGTGCTAGTGGTTTGGAGAATTCACCCCTCCACTTT. This translates into CASGLENSPLHF.

V gene TRBV5-1 combines with J gene TRBJ2-5; TRBD1 or TRBD2 may be the D gene (5 bases each). Trimming stripped 4 bases from V and 7 bases from J, with 14 bases between. Germline CDR1 SGHRS, CDR2 YFSETQ. The CDR3 has 13 residues. For the CDR3, the DNA is TGCGCCAGCAGCCCGGGAAATCAGGGGACCCAGTACTTC. It is translated as CASSPGNQGTQYF.

This sequence joins TRBV10-3 and TRBJ2-6; 8 nucleotides line up with TRBD1. Trimming cost V 5 bases and J 0 bases; bases outside gene matches: 15. The CDR3 has 20 amino acids. Germline V gene sequence: CDR1 ENHRY, CDR2 SYGVKD. CDR3 loop: CAISRLVRDRHSSGANVLTF. CDR3 sequence (DNA): TGTGCCATCAGTCGTCTTGTCCGGGACAGGCATAGCTCTGGGGCCAACGTCCTGACTTTC.

This rearrangement joins TRBV5-8 to TRBJ2-7; 8 positions match TRBD2. The CDR3 extends over 16 amino acids. CDR1 and CDR2 (germline): SGHTS, YDEGEE. The J segment lost 0 bases and the V segment lost 2 bases, leaving 7 bases of the junction unmatched. The CDR3 spells CASSLNGLASSYEQYF. The CDR3, as DNA: TGTGCCAGCAGCTTAAACGGACTAGCCAGCTCCTACGAGCAGTACTTC.

The rearrangement joins TRBV5-1 to TRBJ2-5, with 10 bases that match TRBD2. CDR3 size: 17 residues. V lost 0 bases and J lost 1; bases outside the gene matches: 6. CDR1 is SGHRS and CDR2 is YFSETQ in the germline V gene. The CDR3 loop is CASSLGLAGAFQETQYF. The CDR3 DNA sequence: TGCGCCAGCAGCTTGGGCCTAGCGGGGGCATTCCAAGAGACCCAGTACTTC.

The count of this clone is one. The chain carries TRBV11-2 and TRBJ2-3, with D unresolved. The CDR3 contains 11 residues. In germline, CDR1 is SGHAT, CDR2 FQNNGV. The V end lost 5 bases, the J end lost 1 base, and 1 base lay between the germline ends. This chain's CDR3 is CASSRTDTQYF. The CDR3 nucleotides read TGTGCCAGCAGCCGCACAGATACGCAGTATTTT.

This clone was observed once. The gene calls are TRBV18 and TRBJ2-1, with TRBD2 matching 9 bases. Per the germline V gene, CDR1 is KGHSH and CDR2 is LQKENI. V shed 6 bases and J 5 bases; nucleotides not matched to a gene: 2. This CDR3 has 13 amino acids. In nucleotides, the CDR3 is TGTGCCAGCTCCCTAGCGGGGAACAATGAGCAGTTCTTC. Its translation: CASSLAGNNEQFF.

This chain connects TRBV24-1 to TRBJ1-2, with 8 bases lining up with TRBD1. The trim removed 7 bases at V and 4 bases at J, leaving 4 bases unmatched. The CDR3 runs to 13 residues. The germline V gene has CDR1 KGHDR and CDR2 SFDVKD. CDR3 loop: CATRPTGVYGYTF. CDR3 coding DNA: TGTGCCACCAGGCCGACAGGGGTCTATGGCTACACCTTC.

V usage is TRBV14 and J usage is TRBJ2-7; D possibly corresponds to TRBD1 (5 bases). Germline CDR1 reads SGHDN; CDR2 reads FVKESK. This CDR3 comprises 15 residues. The V gene lost 1 base and the J gene lost 3 bases, with 13 bases spanning the gap. In DNA form, the CDR3 reads TGTGCCAGCAGCCAAGTGAAAGGGGCTGTCTACGAGCAGTACTTC. Amino acids: CASSQVKGAVYEQYF. Using reference TRBV14 and TRBJ2-7 for the parts outside the CDR3, the full variable domain is EAGVTQFPSHSVIEKGQTVTLRCDPISGHDNLYWYRRVMGKEIKFLLHFVKESKQDESGMPNNRFLAERTGGTYSTLKVQPAELEDSGVYFCASSQVKGAVYEQYFGPGTRLTVT.

This rearrangement joins TRBV19 to TRBJ2-4; TRBD1 matches 9 bases. The germline V gene has CDR1 LNHDA and CDR2 SQIVND (reference sequence). The CDR3 is made up of 16 amino acids. The trim removed 3 bases at V and 7 bases at J, leaving 10 bases unmatched. CDR3 sequence: CASSIPPGQGKNIQYF. CDR3 sequence (DNA): TGTGCCAGTAGTATTCCCCCGGGACAGGGCAAGAACATTCAGTACTTC.

The chain carries TRBV23-1 and TRBJ2-2; a weak D match, TRBD2 (5 bases). TRBV23-1 is treated as an ORF (open reading frame) with a function not yet certain. The CDR3 spans 16 residues. Trimming took 8 bases from V and 1 from J, leaving 17 bases between them. CDR3 loop: CASFQPTGRNTGELFF. The DNA of the CDR3 is TGCGCCAGCTTCCAGCCCACGGGAAGGAACACCGGGGAGCTGTTTTTT.

The chain uses TRBV10-1 and TRBJ2-3; 7 nucleotides match TRBD2. Germline CDR1 is WNHNN and CDR2 is SYGVQD (reference sequence). V gave up 6 bases and J gave up 3 bases; unmatched junction bases: 6. The CDR3 sequence is 14 residues long. The CDR3 is CASSVQGGTDTQYF. For the CDR3, the DNA is TGCGCCAGCAGCGTCCAGGGAGGGACAGATACGCAGTATTTT.

The CDR3 protein is CASSPVPSETQYF. CDR3 in DNA: TGTGCCAGCAGTCCCGTACCGTCAGAGACCCAGTACTTC. The chain couples TRBV7-3 to TRBJ2-5; D is unresolved. Germline V lookup: CDR1 SGHTA, CDR2 FQGTGA. The CDR3 covers 13 residues. V was pared by 6 bases and J by 4 bases, with 12 bases between.

The J gene is TRBJ2-5, the V gene TRBV29-1; 8 bases line up with TRBD1. Trimming cost V 3 bases and J 5 bases; bases outside gene matches: 5. Germline V lookup: CDR1 SQVTM, CDR2 ANQGSEA. The CDR3 runs to 13 residues. The CDR3 region is CSVDQGAIETQYF. Written as DNA, the CDR3 is TGCAGCGTTGACCAGGGGGCTATCGAGACCCAGTACTTC. Using reference TRBV29-1 and TRBJ2-5 for the parts outside the CDR3, the full variable domain is SAVISQKPSRDICQRGTSLTIQCQVDSQVTMMFWYRQQPGQSLTLIATANQGSEATYESGFVIDKFPISRPNLTFSTLTVSNMSPEDSSIYLCSVDQGAIETQYFGPGTRLLVL.

The V and J genes are TRBV5-6 and TRBJ1-4, with 10 positions matching TRBD1. The length of the CDR3 is 15 residues. Germline CDR1 and CDR2: SGHDT and YYEEEE. Trimming took 4 bases from V and 7 from J; bases not matched to a gene: 7. CDR3 bases: TGTGCCAGCAGCGCTCGACAGGGGGCAGGTGAAAAACTGTTTTTT. It translates to CASSARQGAGEKLFF.

V and J are TRBV5-8 and TRBJ2-7, with 13 bases matching TRBD2. Germline loops: CDR1 SGHTS, CDR2 YDEGEE. The CDR3 consists of 15 residues. The V segment lost 5 bases and the J segment 4 bases; nucleotides outside the gene matches: 6. The CDR3 nucleotides are TGTGCCAGCAGGAGGACTAGCGGGGGCCGTTACGAGCAGTACTTC. Its protein product is CASRRTSGGRYEQYF.

The chain recombines TRBV7-8 with TRBJ2-1; TRBD2 matches at 14 bases. The CDR3 is made up of 17 amino acids. CDR1 is SGHVS and CDR2 is FQNEAQ in the germline V gene. The J segment lost 1 base and the V segment lost 5 bases, leaving 4 bases of the junction unmatched. The CDR3 loop reads CASSLGTSGGSYNEQFF. The CDR3 region has the DNA TGTGCCAGCAGCCTTGGGACTAGCGGGGGTTCCTACAATGAGCAGTTCTTC.

In this sample, this clone turned up once. The chain recombines TRBV3-1 (or the pseudogene TRBV3-2) with TRBJ1-1, with TRBD1 matching over 8 bases. Germline values: CDR1 LGHDT, CDR2 YNNKEL (reference sequence). The V gene end was trimmed by 1 base and the J gene end by 5 bases; junction bases not matched to a gene: 3. This CDR3 has 14 amino acids. As DNA, the CDR3 is TGTGCCAGCAGCCAAGCGACAGGGGTGACTGAAGCTTTCTTT. This encodes CASSQATGVTEAFF.

A word on this clone: The DNA is omitted, as the CDR3 cannot be located on it reliably, and the CDR3 follows TCRdb's listing. This chain links TRBV5-4 with TRBJ1-1. The CDR3 spans 19 residues, counting both ends. CDR1 and CDR2 (germline): SGHNT, YYREEE (reference sequence). CDR3 in amino acids: CASSLRRPGNHFGNTEAFF.

As for this clone: Relative to the germline gene, one junction end is altered; a read error may explain this. J is TRBJ1-1 and V is TRBV7-2; a weak D match, TRBD1 (5 bases). The CDR3 runs 13 residues. Germline CDR1 SGHTA, CDR2 FQGNSA. CDR3: CASTLTGGTEAFF. DNA of the CDR3: TGTGCCAGCACCTTAACGGGGGGGACTGAAGCTTTCTTT.

V is TRBV11-2 and J is TRBJ1-1; 8 bases fit TRBD1. Germline V gene sequence: CDR1 SGHAT, CDR2 FQNNGV. Trimming removed 3 bases from V and 4 bases from J; junction bases left unmatched: 4. The CDR3 contains 14 residues. CDR3 residues: CASSFSDRGTEAFF. Here the CDR3 DNA reads TGTGCCAGCAGCTTCTCTGACAGGGGCACTGAAGCTTTCTTT.

The chain couples TRBV6-5 to TRBJ2-2; D is unclear. Trimming removed 10 bases from V and 2 bases from J, with 11 bases in between. Per germline, CDR1 MNHEY and CDR2 SVGAGI. This CDR3 has 13 amino acids. CDR3 DNA sequence: TGTGCCAATAGGATCGGAAACACCGGGGAGCTGTTTTTT. It translates to CANRIGNTGELFF.

The chain couples TRBV9 to TRBJ2-2, with D possibly matching TRBD1 (6 bases). Germline loops: CDR1 SGDLS, CDR2 YYNGEE. The CDR3 sequence is 15 residues long. Trimming cost V 3 bases and J 3 bases, with 12 bases left between them. The CDR3 loop reads CASSEYRADTGELFF. The DNA of the CDR3 is TGTGCCAGCAGCGAATACAGGGCCGACACCGGGGAGCTGTTTTTT.

As concerns this clone: The same CDR3 can be traced to other DNA sequences in this sample. In DNA form, the CDR3 reads TGTGCCAGCAGCCAAGGTGGTTACGAGCAGTACTTC. Translated: CASSQGGYEQYF. The rearrangement joins TRBV3-1 (or the pseudogene TRBV3-2) to TRBJ2-7; no clear D gene. CDR3 length equals 12 residues. Trimming stripped 1 base from V and 4 bases from J, with 5 bases between. Germline values: CDR1 LGHDT, CDR2 YNNKEL (reference sequence).

The V call is TRBV9, the J call TRBJ2-1, with D perhaps TRBD2 (6 bases). From germline, CDR1 is SGDLS and CDR2 YYNGEE. Deletions cut 4 bases from V and 2 bases from J, with 19 bases between. CDR3 size: 17 residues. The CDR3 sequence: CASSPHGGRVTYNEQFF. CDR3 sequence (DNA): TGTGCCAGCAGCCCCCATGGAGGGCGGGTAACCTACAATGAGCAGTTCTTC.

The chain links TRBV7-9 to TRBJ2-1, with 12 bases that match TRBD2. This CDR3 comprises 17 residues. Unmatched junction bases numbered 12, after V lost 5 bases and J lost 7 bases. Germline V lookup: CDR1 SEHNR, CDR2 FQNEAQ (reference sequence). The CDR3 loop is CASSRSSGGAPRNEQFF. CDR3 DNA sequence: TGTGCCAGCAGCCGATCTAGCGGGGGGGCCCCCAGGAATGAGCAGTTCTTC.

The chain joins TRBV2 to TRBJ1-5; TRBD1 matches at 7 bases. This CDR3 region has 14 residues. The germline V gene has CDR1 SNHLY and CDR2 FYNNEI. The trim removed 4 bases at V and 7 bases at J, leaving 7 bases unmatched. CDR3 nucleotide sequence: TGTGCCAGCAGTGTAGGGGACAGTCGCCAGCCCCAGCATTTT. Protein sequence: CASSVGDSRQPQHF.

The chain has TRBV3-1 (or the pseudogene TRBV3-2) and TRBJ1-3; D not resolved. Germline assignment: CDR1 LGHDT and CDR2 YNNKEL (reference sequence). CDR3 size: 13 residues. V was trimmed by 5 bases and J by 0 bases, leaving 5 bases between them. CDR3 sequence: CASSYLSGNTIYF. As DNA, the CDR3 is TGTGCCAGCAGCTACCTCTCTGGAAACACCATATATTTT.

This chain connects TRBV4-1 to TRBJ2-3; weak D call: TRBD1 (6 bases). V lost 0 bases and J lost 4, with 14 bases in between. This CDR3 has 16 amino acids. In germline, CDR1 is MGHRA, CDR2 YSYEKL. DNA of the CDR3: TGCGCCAGCAGCCAAGAGTTCAGGGGTTCAGCAGATACGCAGTATTTT. Translating it yields CASSQEFRGSADTQYF.